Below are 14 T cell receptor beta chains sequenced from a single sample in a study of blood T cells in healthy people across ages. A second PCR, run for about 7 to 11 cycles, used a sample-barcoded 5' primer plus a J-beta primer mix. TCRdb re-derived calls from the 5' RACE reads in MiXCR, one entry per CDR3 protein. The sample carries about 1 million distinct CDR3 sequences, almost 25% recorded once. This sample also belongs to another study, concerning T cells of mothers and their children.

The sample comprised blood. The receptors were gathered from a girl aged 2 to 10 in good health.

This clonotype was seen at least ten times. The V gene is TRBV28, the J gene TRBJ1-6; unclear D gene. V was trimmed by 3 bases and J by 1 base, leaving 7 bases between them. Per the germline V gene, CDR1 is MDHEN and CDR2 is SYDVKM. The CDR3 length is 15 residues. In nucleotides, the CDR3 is TGTGCCAGCAGTTTGGTGAGGTCCTATAATTCACCCCTCCACTTT. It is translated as CASSLVRSYNSPLHF.

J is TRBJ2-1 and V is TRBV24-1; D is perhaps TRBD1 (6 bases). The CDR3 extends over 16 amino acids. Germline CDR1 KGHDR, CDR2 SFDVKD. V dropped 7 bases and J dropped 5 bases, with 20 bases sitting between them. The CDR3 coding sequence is TGTGCCACCAGAAAAGCAGGGGACATCCTTGACAATGAGCAGTTCTTC. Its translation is CATRKAGDILDNEQFF.

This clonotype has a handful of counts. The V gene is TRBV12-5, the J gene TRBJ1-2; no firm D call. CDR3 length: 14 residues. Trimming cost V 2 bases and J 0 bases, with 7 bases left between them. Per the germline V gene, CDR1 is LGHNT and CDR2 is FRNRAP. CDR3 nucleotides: TGTGCTAGTGGTTTGTCAGGCTCTAACTATGGCTACACCTTC. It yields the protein CASGLSGSNYGYTF.

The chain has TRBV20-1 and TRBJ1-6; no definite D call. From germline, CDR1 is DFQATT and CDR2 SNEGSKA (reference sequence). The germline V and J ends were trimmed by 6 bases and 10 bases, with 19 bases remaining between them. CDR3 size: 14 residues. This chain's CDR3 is CSADFEVGGSPLHF. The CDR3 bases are TGCAGTGCCGACTTTGAGGTTGGAGGATCACCCCTCCACTTT.

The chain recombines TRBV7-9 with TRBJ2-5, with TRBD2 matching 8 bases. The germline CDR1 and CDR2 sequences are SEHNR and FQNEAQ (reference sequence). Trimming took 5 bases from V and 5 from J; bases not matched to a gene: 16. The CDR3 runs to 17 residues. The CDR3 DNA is TGTGCCAGCAGCCCTTTTGTGGTAGCGGGGCCGTCCGAGACCCAGTACTTC. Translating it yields CASSPFVVAGPSETQYF. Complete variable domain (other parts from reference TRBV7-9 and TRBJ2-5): DTGVSQNPRHKITKRGQNVTFRCDPISEHNRLYWYRQTLGQGPEFLTYFQNEAQLEKSRLLSDRFSAERPKGSFSTLEIQRTEQGDSAMYLCASSPFVVAGPSETQYFGPGTRLLVL.

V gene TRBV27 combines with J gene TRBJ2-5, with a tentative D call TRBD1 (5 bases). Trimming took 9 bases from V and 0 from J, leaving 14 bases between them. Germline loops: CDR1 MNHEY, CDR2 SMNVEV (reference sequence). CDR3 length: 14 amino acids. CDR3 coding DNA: TGTGCCAGTATGATCGCAGGGTACCAAGAGACCCAGTACTTC. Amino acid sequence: CASMIAGYQETQYF.

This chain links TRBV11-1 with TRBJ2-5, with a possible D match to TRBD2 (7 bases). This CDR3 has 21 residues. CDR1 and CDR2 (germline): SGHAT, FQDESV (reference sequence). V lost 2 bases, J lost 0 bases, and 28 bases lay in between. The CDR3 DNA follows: TGTGCCAGCAGCTTAACGACAGAGGTTTTCGGGGGGCTGAGGTACCAAGAGACCCAGTACTTC. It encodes CASSLTTEVFGGLRYQETQYF.

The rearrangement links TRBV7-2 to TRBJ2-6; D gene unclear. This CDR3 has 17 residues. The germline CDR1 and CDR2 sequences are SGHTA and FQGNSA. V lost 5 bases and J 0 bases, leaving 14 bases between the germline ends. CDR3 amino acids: CASSPSHGYSGANVLTF. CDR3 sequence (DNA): TGTGCCAGCAGCCCCTCACATGGCTACTCTGGGGCCAACGTCCTGACTTTC. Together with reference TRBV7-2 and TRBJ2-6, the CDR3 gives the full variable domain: GAGVSQSPSNKVTEKGKDVELRCDPISGHTALYWYRQSLGQGLEFLIYFQGNSAPDKSGLPSDRFSAERTGGSVSTLTIQRTQQEDSAVYLCASSPSHGYSGANVLTFGAGSRLTVL.

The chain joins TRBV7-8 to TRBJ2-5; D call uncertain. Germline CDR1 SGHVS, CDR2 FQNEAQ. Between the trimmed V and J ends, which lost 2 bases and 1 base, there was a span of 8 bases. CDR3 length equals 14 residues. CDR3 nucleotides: TGTGCCAGCAGCTTACTTTTACTCCAAGAGACCCAGTACTTC. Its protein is CASSLLLLQETQYF.

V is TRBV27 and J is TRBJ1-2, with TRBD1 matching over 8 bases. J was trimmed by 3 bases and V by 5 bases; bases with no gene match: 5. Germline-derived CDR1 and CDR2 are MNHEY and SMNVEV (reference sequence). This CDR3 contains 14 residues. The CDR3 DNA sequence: TGTGCCAGCAGTCGAGGACAGGGATACTATGGCTACACCTTC. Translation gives CASSRGQGYYGYTF.

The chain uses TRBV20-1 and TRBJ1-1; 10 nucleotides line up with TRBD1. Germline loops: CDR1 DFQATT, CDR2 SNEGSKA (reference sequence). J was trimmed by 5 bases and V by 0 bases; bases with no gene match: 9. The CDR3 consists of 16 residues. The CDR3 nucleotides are TGCAGTGCTAGAGATAGGGACAGGGGAGTAATAACTGAAGCTTTCTTT. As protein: CSARDRDRGVITEAFF.

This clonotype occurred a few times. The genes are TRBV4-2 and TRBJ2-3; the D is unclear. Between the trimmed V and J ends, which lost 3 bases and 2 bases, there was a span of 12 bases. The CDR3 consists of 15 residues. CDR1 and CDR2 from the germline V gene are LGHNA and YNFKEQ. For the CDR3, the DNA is TGTGCCAGCAGCCATTCCGCTGATACCACAGATACGCAGTATTTT. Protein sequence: CASSHSADTTDTQYF.

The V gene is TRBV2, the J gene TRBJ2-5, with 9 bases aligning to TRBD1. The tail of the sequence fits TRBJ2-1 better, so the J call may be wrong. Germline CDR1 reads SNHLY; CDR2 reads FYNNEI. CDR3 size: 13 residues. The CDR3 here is CASAGTGIIEQFF. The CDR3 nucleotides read TGTGCCAGCGCCGGGACAGGGATAATTGAGCAGTTCTTC.

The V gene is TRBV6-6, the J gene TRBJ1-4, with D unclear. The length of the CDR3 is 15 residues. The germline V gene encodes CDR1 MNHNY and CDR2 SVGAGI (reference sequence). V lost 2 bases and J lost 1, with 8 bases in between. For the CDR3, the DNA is TGTGCCAGCAGTTACAGGGAGGGAACTAATGAAAAACTGTTTTTT. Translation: CASSYREGTNEKLFF.